This is a list of T cell receptor beta chains from one sample in a study of cytomegalovirus exposure and HLA in healthy donors. Here immunoSEQ multiplex PCR was the method, and the copy in TCRdb shows in-frame clones only, minus some. The data contain 130,000 or so clones, 70% to 90% of them singletons. Sequenced material: PBMCs. These receptors were taken from a man aged 35 to 55 in good health and CMV-seronegative. Both conserved end residues are part of each CDR3.

J gene,V gene,CDR3 protein
TRBJ2-5,TRBV10-2,CASSESTGRETQYF
TRBJ2-1,TRBV5-1,CASSPGTALNNEQFF
TRBJ1-2,TRBV10-2,CASSGSYGYTF
TRBJ2-5,TRBV5-1,CASSPERFQETQYF
TRBJ2-5,TRBV11-3,CASSQGQGGGQETQYF
TRBJ2-3,TRBV5-1,CASRGTAGGPDTQYF
TRBJ2-3,TRBV19,CASSPQVSTDTQYF
TRBJ2-7,TRBV6-6,CASSYSRGTEQYF
TRBJ2-1,TRBV27,CASAGAGEGYEQFF
TRBJ2-5,TRBV4-1,CASSPYGTEETQYF
TRBJ2-3,TRBV9,CASSVRNSDTQYF
TRBJ2-7,TRBV18,CASSPLTGNEQYF
TRBJ2-3,TRBV4-3,CASSQDERDTQYF
TRBJ1-4,TRBV6-6,CASIQRGQGTEKLFF
TRBJ1-2,TRBV4-3,CASSRQGTFGYTF
TRBJ2-5,TRBV2,CASSVRYQETQYF
TRBJ2-7,TRBV4-3,CASSQTSGVGEQYF
TRBJ2-7,TRBV6-1,CASTPPGTSLEQYF
TRBJ2-5,TRBV5-1,CASSLRRDSETQYF
TRBJ2-2,TRBV9,CATSVGGAHGELFF
TRBJ1-2,TRBV7-9,CASSLEYPGGDGYTF
TRBJ2-1,TRBV2,CASSRTGTGLAGVSSYNEQFF
TRBJ1-1,TRBV6-6,CASSDFGGADTEAFF
TRBJ2-1,TRBV27,CASRAASSYNEQFF
TRBJ1-4,TRBV5-1,CASSLETRGTGPLEKLFF